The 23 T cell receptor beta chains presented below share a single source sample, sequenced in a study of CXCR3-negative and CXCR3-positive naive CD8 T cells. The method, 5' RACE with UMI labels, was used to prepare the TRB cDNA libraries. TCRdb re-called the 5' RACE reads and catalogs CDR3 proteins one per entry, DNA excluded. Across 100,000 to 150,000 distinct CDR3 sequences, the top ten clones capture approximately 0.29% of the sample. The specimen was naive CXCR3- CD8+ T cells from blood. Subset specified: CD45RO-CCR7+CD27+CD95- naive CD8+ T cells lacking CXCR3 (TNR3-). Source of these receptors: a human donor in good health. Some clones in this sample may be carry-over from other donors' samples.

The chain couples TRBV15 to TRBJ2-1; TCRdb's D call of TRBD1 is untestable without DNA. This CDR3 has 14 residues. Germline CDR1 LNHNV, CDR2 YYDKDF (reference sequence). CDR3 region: CATSPDRGGNEQFF.

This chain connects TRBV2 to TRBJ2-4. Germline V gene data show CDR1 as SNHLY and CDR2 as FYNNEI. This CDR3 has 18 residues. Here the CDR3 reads CASSERSGVEESKNIQYF.

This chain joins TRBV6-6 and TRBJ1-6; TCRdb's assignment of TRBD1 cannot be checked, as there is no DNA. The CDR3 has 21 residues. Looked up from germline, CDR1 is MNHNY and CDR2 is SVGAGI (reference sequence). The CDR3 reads CASSYSTSLDSHYPNNSPLHF.

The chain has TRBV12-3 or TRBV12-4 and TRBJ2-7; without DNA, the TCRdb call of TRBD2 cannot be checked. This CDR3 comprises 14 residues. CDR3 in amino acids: CASKLAGGAYEQYF.

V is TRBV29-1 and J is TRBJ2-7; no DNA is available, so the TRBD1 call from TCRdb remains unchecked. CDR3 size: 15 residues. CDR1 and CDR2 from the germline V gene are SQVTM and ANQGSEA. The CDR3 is CSVSGTGSILGEQYF.

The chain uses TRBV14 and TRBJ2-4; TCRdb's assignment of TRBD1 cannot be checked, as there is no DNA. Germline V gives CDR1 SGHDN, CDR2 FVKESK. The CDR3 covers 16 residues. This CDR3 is CASSSTGGLAKNIQYF.

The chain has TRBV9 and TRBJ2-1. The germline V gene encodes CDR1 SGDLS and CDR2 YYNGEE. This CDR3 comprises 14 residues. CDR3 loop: CASSVGLSYNEQFF.

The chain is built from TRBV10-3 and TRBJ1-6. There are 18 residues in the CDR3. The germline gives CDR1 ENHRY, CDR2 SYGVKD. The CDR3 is CAISERTPPSSYNSPLHF.

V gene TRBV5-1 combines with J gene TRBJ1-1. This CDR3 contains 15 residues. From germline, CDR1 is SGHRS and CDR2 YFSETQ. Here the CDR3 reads CASRAFHVGNTEAFF. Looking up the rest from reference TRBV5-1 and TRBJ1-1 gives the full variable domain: KAGVTQTPRYLIKTRGQQVTLSCSPISGHRSVSWYQQTPGQGLQFLFEYFSETQRNKGNFPGRFSGRQFSNSRSEMNVSTLELGDSALYLCASRAFHVGNTEAFFGQGTRLTVV.

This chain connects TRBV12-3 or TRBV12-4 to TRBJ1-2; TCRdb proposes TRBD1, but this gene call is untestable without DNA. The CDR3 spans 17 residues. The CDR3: CASSLGGIRQGSYGYTF.

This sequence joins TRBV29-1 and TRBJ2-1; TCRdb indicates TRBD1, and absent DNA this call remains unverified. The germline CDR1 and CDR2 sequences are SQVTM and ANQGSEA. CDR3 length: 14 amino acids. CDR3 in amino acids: CSVPNPGRYNEQFF.

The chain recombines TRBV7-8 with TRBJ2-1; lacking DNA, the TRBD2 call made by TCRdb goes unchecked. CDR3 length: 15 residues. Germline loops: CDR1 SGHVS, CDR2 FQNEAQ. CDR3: CASSLALRAGDEQFF. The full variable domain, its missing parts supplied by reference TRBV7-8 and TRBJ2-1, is GAGVSQSPRYKVAKRGQDVALRCDPISGHVSLFWYQQALGQGPEFLTYFQNEAQLDKSGLPSDRFFAERPEGSVSTLKIQRTQQEDSAVYLCASSLALRAGDEQFFGPGTRLTVL.

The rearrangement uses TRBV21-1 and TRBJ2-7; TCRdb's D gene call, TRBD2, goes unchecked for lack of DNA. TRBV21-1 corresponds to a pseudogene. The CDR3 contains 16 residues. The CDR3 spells CASSEGKREASCEQYF.

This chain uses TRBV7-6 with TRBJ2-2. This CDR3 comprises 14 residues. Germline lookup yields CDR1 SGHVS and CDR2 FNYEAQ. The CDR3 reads CASSLLPATGELFF.

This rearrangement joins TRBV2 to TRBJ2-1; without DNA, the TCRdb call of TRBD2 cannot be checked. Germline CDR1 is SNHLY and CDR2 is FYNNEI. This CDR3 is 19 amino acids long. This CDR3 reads CASNGIGLAGAFSYNEQFF.

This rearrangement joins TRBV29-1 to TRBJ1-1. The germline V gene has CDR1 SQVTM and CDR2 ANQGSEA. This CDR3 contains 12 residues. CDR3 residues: CSVEDGPHEAFF.

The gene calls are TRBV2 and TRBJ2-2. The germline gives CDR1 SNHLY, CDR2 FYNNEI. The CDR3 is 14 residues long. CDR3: CASLSDGNTGELFF. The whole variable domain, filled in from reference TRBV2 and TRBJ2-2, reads EPEVTQTPSHQVTQMGQEVILRCVPISNHLYFYWYRQILGQKVEFLVSFYNNEISEKSEIFDDQFSVERPDGSNFTLKIRSTKLEDSAMYFCASLSDGNTGELFFGEGSRLTVL.

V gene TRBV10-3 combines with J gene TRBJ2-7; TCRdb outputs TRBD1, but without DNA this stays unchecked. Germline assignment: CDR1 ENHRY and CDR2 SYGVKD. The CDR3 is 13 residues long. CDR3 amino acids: CAISESQGSEQYF.

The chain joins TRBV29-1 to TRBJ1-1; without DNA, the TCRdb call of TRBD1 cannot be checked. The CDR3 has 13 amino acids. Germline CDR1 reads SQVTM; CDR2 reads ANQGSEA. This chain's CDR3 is CSARTGYEPEAFF.

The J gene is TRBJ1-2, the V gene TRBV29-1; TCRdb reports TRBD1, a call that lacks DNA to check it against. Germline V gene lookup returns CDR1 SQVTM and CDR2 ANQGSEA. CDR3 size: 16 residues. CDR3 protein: CSVEEQGIRANYGYTF. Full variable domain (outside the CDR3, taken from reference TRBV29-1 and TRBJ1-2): SAVISQKPSRDICQRGTSLTIQCQVDSQVTMMFWYRQQPGQSLTLIATANQGSEATYESGFVIDKFPISRPNLTFSTLTVSNMSPEDSSIYLCSVEEQGIRANYGYTFGSGTRLTVV.

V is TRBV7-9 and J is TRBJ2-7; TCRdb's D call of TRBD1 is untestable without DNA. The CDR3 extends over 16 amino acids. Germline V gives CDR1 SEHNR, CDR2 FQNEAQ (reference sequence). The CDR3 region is CASSLAAGGYSYEQYF. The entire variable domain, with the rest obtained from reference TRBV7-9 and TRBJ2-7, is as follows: DTGVSQNPRHKITKRGQNVTFRCDPISEHNRLYWYRQTLGQGPEFLTYFQNEAQLEKSRLLSDRFSAERPKGSFSTLEIQRTEQGDSAMYLCASSLAAGGYSYEQYFGPGTRLTVT.

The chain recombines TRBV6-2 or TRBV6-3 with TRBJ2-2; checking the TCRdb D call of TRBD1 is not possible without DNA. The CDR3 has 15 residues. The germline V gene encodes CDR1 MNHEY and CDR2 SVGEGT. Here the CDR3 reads CASSYWDRGAGELFF.

CDR3 sequence reads: CASSPYRAGVPYNEQFF. This chain joins TRBV5-5 and TRBJ2-1; TCRdb gives TRBD2 as the D gene, but with no DNA this cannot be confirmed. The CDR3 spans 17 residues. The germline CDR1 and CDR2 sequences are SGHKS and YYEKEE (reference sequence).